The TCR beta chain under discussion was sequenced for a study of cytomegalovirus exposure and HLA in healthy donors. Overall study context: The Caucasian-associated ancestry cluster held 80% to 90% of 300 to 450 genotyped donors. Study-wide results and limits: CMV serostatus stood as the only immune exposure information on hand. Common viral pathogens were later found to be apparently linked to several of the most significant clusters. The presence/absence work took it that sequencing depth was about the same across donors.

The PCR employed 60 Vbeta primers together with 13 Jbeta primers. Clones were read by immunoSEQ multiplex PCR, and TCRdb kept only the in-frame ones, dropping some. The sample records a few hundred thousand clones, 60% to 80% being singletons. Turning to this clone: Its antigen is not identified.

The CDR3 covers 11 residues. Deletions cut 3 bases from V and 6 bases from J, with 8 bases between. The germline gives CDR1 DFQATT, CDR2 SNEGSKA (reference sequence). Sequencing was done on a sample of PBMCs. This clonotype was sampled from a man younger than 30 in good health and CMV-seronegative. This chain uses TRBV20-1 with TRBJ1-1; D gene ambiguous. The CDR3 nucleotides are TGCAGTGCTAGGTCTAAAGCTGAAGCTTTCTTT. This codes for CSARSKAEAFF.